Here is one T cell receptor (beta chain) with its context. Its antigen is undetermined. Triplicate sorting captured a few hundred thousand cells each from every CD8+ T cell subset. The study made its TRB cDNA libraries by 5' RACE, adding UMI labels. TCRdb reprocessed the 5' RACE reads and stores each CDR3 protein as one record, lacking DNA. The sample table sets out about 150,000 distinct CDR3 sequences. This CDR3 region has 15 residues. Germline CDR1 and CDR2: SGHKS and YYEKEE (reference sequence). The data belong to a study of CXCR3-negative and CXCR3-positive naive CD8 T cells. At the level of the study: With about 1.5 +/- 0.3 million reads per library, the TRB reads numbered roughly 140 million in total. Study-level findings and limits: CXCR3-positive naive cells carried more hydrophobic TRB CDR3s than CXCR3-negative naive cells did. Similar TRBV-TRBJ usage characterized naive CXCR3-negative and CXCR3-positive cells; memory cells differed.

Sequenced sample: naive CXCR3+ CD8+ T cells from blood. Documented subset: CD45RO-CCR7+CD27+CD95- naive CD8+ T cells expressing CXCR3 (TNR3+). The TCR sequence derives from a human donor in good health. Some clones in this sample may be carry-over from other donors' samples. The chain links TRBV5-5 to TRBJ2-7. CDR3 residues: CASSPGQTGFYEQYF.